Sequencing of this TCR beta chain was carried out in a study of cytomegalovirus exposure and HLA in healthy donors. This CDR3 comprises 15 residues. The germline V gene encodes CDR1 LNHDA and CDR2 SQIVND (reference sequence). Losses at the gene ends were 4 bases for V and 4 bases for J; bases not matched to a gene: 8. PCR used 60 Vbeta primers and 13 Jbeta primers. Original data processing: Some 9.9 million shared chains were among around 78 million unique TCR beta chains counted in a later analysis. The table came from immunoSEQ multiplex PCR; TCRdb's copy has only in-frame clones and leaves some out. The D gene and trimming were derived from the DNA, and the V and J assignments and clone size from that table. Of 170,000 or so clones listed, roughly 80% are singletons.

This TCR was recovered from a man aged 40-50 years in good health and CMV-seronegative. Sequences were obtained from PBMCs. The V gene is TRBV19, the J gene TRBJ2-7, with TRBD1 matching 9 bases. For the CDR3, the DNA is TGTGCCAGTAGTACCCACCCGACAGGGGGTTACGAGCAGTACTTC. Translating it yields CASSTHPTGGYEQYF.